These T cell receptor beta chains were read from a single sample in a study of cytomegalovirus exposure and HLA in healthy donors. Only in-frame clones appear in the TCRdb table, and some are missing; sequencing was by immunoSEQ multiplex PCR. The sample has around 93,000 clones; 82% are singletons. Sequencing used PBMCs. These receptors were taken from a man over 45 in good health and CMV-seronegative. Each CDR3 is given with its conserved first and last residue. Each record gives: clone size, D gene, J gene, V gene, CDR3 DNA, CDR3 protein. The D gene is left open where the match is weak. Rows give clone size only sometimes, using once, few, many, or a class for an expanded clone.

>few|-|TRBJ1-3|TRBV5-1
TGCGCCAGCAGCTTGGACAGGGCTGGAAACACCATATATTTT
CASSLDRAGNTIYF
>-|-|TRBJ2-1|TRBV6-1
TGTGCCAGCAGTGAAGGGGCGGGGAGCGGCTATGAGCAGTTCTTC
CASSEGAGSGYEQFF
>-|TRBD2|TRBJ2-3|TRBV19
TGTGCCAGTAGTATAGACCTAGGAACTGGACTAGCTCAGAGCACAGATACGCAGTATTTT
CASSIDLGTGLAQSTDTQYF
>-|TRBD1|TRBJ2-7|TRBV15
TGTGCCACCAGCAGAGCCGCAGGGGGCGAGCAGTACTTC
CATSRAAGGEQYF
>-|-|TRBJ1-4|TRBV9
TGTGCCAGCAGCCCTAGGCTTGGGGAAAAACTGTTTTTT
CASSPRLGEKLFF
>once|-|TRBJ2-5|TRBV9
TGTGCCAGCGCCAAGGGGTCCCGGGGGAATAGCGGCCAAGAGACCCAGTACTTC
CASAKGSRGNSGQETQYF
>few|-|TRBJ2-1|TRBV5-1
TGCGCCAGCAAAGGTGACATTTCCTACAATGAGCAGTTCTTC
CASKGDISYNEQFF
>-|-|TRBJ2-2|TRBV9
TGTGCCAGCAGCCACGTAATAGGACAGAACACCGGGGAGCTGTTTTTT
CASSHVIGQNTGELFF
>-|-|TRBJ2-1|TRBV4-1
TGCGCCAGCAGCCAAGAACAGGGAACCAATGAGCAGTTCTTC
CASSQEQGTNEQFF
>-|-|TRBJ1-4|TRBV5-1
TGCGCCAGCAGCTTGAAAGGGGGGGTCCTTGATGAAAAACTGTTTTTT
CASSLKGGVLDEKLFF
>-|TRBD2|TRBJ2-2|TRBV7-9
TGTGCCAGCAGGGGACTAGCGGGAGGGCCTAACACCGGGGAGCTGTTTTTT
CASRGLAGGPNTGELFF
>-|TRBD2|TRBJ2-1|TRBV7-6
TGTGCCAGCAGGGCGGGAAGACCCCGCGGGACTAGCGGGAGCAATGAGCAGTTCTTC
CASRAGRPRGTSGSNEQFF
>-|TRBD1|TRBJ1-5|TRBV19
TGTGCCAGTAGTTGGGGACAGGCTAGCAATCAGCCCCAGCATTTT
CASSWGQASNQPQHF
>-|TRBD2|TRBJ2-5|TRBV6-6
TGTGCCAGCAGTGCCCCCCCACTAGCGCTCCAGTACTTC
CASSAPPLALQYF
>-|TRBD1|TRBJ1-6|TRBV2
TGTGCCAGCAGTGAAAGACAGGGCTATAATTCACCCCTCCACTTT
CASSERQGYNSPLHF
>-|-|TRBJ1-2|TRBV20-1
TGCAGTGCTAGACAGGGGTATGGCTACACCTTC
CSARQGYGYTF